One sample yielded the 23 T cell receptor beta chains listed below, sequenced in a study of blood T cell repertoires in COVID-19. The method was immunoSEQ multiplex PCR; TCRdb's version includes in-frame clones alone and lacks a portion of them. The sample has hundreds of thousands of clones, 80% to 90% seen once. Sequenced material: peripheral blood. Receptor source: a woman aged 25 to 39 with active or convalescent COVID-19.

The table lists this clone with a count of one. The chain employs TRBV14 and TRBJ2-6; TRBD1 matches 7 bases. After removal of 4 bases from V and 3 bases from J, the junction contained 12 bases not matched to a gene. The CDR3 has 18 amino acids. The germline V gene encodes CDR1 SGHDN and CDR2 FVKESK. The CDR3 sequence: CASSPGVGGTGGANVLTF. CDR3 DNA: TGTGCCAGCAGCCCCGGGGTAGGGGGCACTGGTGGGGCCAACGTCCTGACTTTC. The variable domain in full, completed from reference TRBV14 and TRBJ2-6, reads EAGVTQFPSHSVIEKGQTVTLRCDPISGHDNLYWYRRVMGKEIKFLLHFVKESKQDESGMPNNRFLAERTGGTYSTLKVQPAELEDSGVYFCASSPGVGGTGGANVLTFGAGSRLTVL.

The CDR3 region is CASSEEQGSYGYTF. The CDR3 DNA follows: TGTGCCAGCAGTGAAGAACAGGGGTCCTATGGCTACACCTTC. The rearrangement links TRBV6-1 to TRBJ1-2, with 7 bases matching TRBD1. From germline, CDR1 is MNHNS and CDR2 SASEGT. CDR3 length equals 14 residues. The ends lost 1 base at V and 4 bases at J; junction bases unmatched: 3.

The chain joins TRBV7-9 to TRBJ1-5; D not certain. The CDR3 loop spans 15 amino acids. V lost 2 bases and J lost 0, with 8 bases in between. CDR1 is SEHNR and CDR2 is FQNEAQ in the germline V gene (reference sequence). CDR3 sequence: CASSLSDFSNQPQHF. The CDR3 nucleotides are TGTGCCAGCAGCTTATCGGACTTTAGCAATCAGCCCCAGCATTTT. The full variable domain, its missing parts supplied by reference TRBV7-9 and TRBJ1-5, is DTGVSQNPRHKITKRGQNVTFRCDPISEHNRLYWYRQTLGQGPEFLTYFQNEAQLEKSRLLSDRFSAERPKGSFSTLEIQRTEQGDSAMYLCASSLSDFSNQPQHFGDGTRLSIL.

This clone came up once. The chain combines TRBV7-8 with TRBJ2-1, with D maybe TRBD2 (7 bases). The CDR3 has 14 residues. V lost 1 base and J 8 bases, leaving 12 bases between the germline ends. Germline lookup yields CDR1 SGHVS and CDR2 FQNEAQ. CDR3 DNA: TGTGCCAGCAGCTTAGGGTGGGGGGGCGATGAGCAGTTCTTC. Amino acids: CASSLGWGGDEQFF.

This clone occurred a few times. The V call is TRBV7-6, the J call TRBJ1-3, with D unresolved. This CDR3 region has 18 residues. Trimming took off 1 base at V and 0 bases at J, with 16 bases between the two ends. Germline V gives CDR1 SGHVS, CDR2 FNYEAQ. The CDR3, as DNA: TGTGCCAGCAGCTTAGTGGGGAGGCAGCCGAGCTCTGGAAACACCATATATTTT. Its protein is CASSLVGRQPSSGNTIYF.

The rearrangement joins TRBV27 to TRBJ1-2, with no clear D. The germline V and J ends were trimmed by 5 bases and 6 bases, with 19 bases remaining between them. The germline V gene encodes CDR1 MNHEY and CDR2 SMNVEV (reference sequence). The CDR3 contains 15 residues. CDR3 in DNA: TGTGCCAGCAGTCCCCATCTTGACAATCCCCATGGCTACACCTTC. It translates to CASSPHLDNPHGYTF.

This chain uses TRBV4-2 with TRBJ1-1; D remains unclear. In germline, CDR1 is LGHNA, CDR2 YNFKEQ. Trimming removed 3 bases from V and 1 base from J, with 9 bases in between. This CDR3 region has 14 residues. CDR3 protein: CASSHGEKNTEAFF. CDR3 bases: TGTGCCAGCAGCCACGGGGAGAAGAACACTGAAGCTTTCTTT.

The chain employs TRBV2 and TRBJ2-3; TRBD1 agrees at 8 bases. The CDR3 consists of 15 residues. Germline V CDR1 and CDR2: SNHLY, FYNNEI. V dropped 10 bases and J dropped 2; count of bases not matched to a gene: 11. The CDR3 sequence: CATPPAGQDTDTQYF. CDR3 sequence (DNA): TGTGCCACCCCCCCCGCGGGACAGGACACAGATACGCAGTATTTT.

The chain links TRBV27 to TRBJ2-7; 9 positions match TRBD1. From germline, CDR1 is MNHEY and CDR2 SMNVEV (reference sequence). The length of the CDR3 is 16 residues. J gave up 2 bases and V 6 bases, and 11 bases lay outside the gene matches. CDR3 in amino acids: CASSLTGTGSAYEQYF. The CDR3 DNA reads TGTGCCAGCAGCCTAACCGGGACAGGGTCTGCCTACGAGCAGTACTTC.

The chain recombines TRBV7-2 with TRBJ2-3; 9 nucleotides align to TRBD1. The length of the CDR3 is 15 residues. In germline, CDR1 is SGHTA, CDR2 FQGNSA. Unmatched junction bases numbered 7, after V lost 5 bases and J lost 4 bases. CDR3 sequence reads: CASSLTGTGPDTQYF. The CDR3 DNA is TGTGCCAGCAGCCTTACCGGGACAGGGCCAGATACGCAGTATTTT.

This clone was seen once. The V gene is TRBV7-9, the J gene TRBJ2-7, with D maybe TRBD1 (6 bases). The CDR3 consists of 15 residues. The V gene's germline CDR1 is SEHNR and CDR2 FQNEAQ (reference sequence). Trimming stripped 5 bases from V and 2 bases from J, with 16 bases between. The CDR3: CASSDVLTGPYEQYF. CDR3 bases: TGTGCCAGCAGCGACGTATTAACAGGGCCCTACGAGCAGTACTTC.

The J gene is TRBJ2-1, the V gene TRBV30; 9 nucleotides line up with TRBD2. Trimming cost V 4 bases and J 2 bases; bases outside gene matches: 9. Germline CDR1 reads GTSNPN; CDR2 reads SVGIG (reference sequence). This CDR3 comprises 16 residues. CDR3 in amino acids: CAWIFIAGEPYNEQFF. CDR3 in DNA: TGTGCCTGGATTTTTATAGCGGGAGAACCCTACAATGAGCAGTTCTTC. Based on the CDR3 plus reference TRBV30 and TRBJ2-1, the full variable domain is SQTIHQWPATLVQPVGSPLSLECTVEGTSNPNLYWYRQAAGRGLQLLFYSVGIGQISSEVPQNLSASRPQDRQFILSSKKLLLSDSGFYLCAWIFIAGEPYNEQFFGPGTRLTVL.

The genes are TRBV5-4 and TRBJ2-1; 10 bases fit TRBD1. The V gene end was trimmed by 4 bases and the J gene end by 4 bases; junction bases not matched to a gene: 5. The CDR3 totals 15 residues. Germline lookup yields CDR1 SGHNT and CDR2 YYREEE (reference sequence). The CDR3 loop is CASSKAGQGYNEQFF. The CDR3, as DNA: TGTGCCAGCAGCAAAGCGGGACAGGGGTACAATGAGCAGTTCTTC.

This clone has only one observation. In nucleotides, the CDR3 is TGTGCCAGCAGTGAAACGAGTCTCTATGGCTACACCTTC. Translation gives CASSETSLYGYTF. The chain recombines TRBV2 with TRBJ1-2; D remains ambiguous. The V gene lost 2 bases and the J gene lost 4 bases, with 8 bases spanning the gap. The germline CDR1 and CDR2 sequences are SNHLY and FYNNEI. There are 13 residues in the CDR3.

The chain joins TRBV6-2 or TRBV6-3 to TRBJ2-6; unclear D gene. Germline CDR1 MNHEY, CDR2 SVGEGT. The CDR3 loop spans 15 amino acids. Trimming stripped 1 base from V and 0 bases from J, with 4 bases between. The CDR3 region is CASSYFGSGANVLTF. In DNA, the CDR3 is TGTGCCAGCAGTTACTTCGGCTCTGGGGCCAACGTCCTGACTTTC.

The CDR3 nucleotides are TGTGCCAGCAGTGTCCCGGGCTCCTATAATTCACCCCTCCACTTT. Its translation: CASSVPGSYNSPLHF. The chain uses TRBV2 and TRBJ1-6; unclear D gene. V lost 4 bases and J 0 bases, leaving 7 bases between the germline ends. Germline V gene lookup returns CDR1 SNHLY and CDR2 FYNNEI. This CDR3 is built from 15 residues.

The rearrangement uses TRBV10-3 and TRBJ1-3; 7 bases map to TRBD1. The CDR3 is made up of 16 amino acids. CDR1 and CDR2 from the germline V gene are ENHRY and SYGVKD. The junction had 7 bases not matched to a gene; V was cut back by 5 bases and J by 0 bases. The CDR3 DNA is TGTGCCATCAGTTTAACAGGGGACCTCTCTGGAAACACCATATATTTT. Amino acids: CAISLTGDLSGNTIYF.

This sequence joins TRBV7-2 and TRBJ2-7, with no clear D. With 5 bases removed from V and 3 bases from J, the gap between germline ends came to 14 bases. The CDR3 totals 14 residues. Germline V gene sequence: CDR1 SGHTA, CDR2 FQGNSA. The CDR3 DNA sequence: TGTGCCAGCAGCCCCGTCGGCGGAGACTACGAGCAGTACTTC. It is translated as CASSPVGGDYEQYF.

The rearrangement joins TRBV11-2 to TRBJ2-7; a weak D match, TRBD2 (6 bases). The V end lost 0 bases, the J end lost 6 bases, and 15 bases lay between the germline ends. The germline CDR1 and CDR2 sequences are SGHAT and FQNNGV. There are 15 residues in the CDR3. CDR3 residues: CASSLENRGLLEQYF. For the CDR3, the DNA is TGTGCCAGCAGCTTAGAAAACCGGGGACTTCTCGAGCAGTACTTC. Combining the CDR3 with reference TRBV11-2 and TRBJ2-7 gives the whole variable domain EAGVAQSPRYKIIEKRQSVAFWCNPISGHATLYWYQQILGQGPKLLIQFQNNGVVDDSQLPKDRFSAERLKGVDSTLKIQPAKLEDSAVYLCASSLENRGLLEQYFGPGTRLTVT.

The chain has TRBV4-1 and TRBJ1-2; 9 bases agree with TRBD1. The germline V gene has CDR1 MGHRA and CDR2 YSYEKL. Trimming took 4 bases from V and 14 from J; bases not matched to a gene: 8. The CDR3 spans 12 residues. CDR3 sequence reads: CASSRDRVSRTF. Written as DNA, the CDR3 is TGCGCCAGCAGCCGGGACAGGGTCTCACGGACCTTC.

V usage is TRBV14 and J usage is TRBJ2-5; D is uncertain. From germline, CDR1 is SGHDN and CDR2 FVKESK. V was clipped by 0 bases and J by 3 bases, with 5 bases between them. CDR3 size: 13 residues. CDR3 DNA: TGTGCCAGCAGCCAAGATTTTAAAGAGACCCAGTACTTC. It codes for CASSQDFKETQYF. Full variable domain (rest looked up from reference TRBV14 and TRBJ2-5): EAGVTQFPSHSVIEKGQTVTLRCDPISGHDNLYWYRRVMGKEIKFLLHFVKESKQDESGMPNNRFLAERTGGTYSTLKVQPAELEDSGVYFCASSQDFKETQYFGPGTRLLVL.

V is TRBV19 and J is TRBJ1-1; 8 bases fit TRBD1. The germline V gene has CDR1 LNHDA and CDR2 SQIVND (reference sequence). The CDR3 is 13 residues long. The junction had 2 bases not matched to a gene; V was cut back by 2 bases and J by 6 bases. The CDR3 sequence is CASSIPRGPEAFF. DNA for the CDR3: TGTGCCAGTAGTATACCCAGGGGGCCTGAAGCTTTCTTT.

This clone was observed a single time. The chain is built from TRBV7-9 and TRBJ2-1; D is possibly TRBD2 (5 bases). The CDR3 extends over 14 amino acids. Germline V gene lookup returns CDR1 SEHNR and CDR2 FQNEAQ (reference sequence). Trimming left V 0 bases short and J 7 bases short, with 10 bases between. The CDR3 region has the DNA TGTGCCAGCAGCTTAGCGGGAGTATCGAATGAGCAGTTCTTC. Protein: CASSLAGVSNEQFF.